The 13 T cell receptor beta chains in this list originate from one sample, sequenced in a study of blood T cell repertoires in COVID-19. This table comes from immunoSEQ multiplex PCR, and its TCRdb copy is limited to in-frame clones, with some not included. The table shows over 130,000 clones, with 82% occurring only once. Sequencing was done on a sample of peripheral blood. These receptors all come from an elderly woman with acute or convalescent COVID-19.

In its sample, this clone was seen a few times. The chain couples TRBV9 to TRBJ1-6; no firm D call. Germline CDR1 and CDR2: SGDLS and YYNGEE. The CDR3 totals 13 residues. V lost 7 bases, J lost 8 bases, and 13 bases lay in between. The DNA of the CDR3 is TGTGCCAGCGGGAGAAGGGCCGATTCACCCCTCCACTTT. It yields the protein CASGRRADSPLHF.

DNA for the CDR3: TGTGCCAGCAGGCGGACAGGGGGCACAGATACGCAGTATTTT. This gives the protein CASRRTGGTDTQYF. This sequence joins TRBV3-1 (or the pseudogene TRBV3-2) and TRBJ2-3; TRBD1 matches 9 bases. The CDR3 covers 14 residues. From germline, CDR1 is LGHDT and CDR2 YNNKEL (reference sequence). V dropped 6 bases and J dropped 1; count of bases not matched to a gene: 2.

The chain links TRBV6-5 to TRBJ1-6; the D is unclear. Trimming left V 6 bases short and J 13 bases short, with 10 bases between. This CDR3 is built from 11 residues. CDR1 MNHEY and CDR2 SVGAGI come from the germline V gene. In nucleotides, the CDR3 is TGTGCCAGCAGAGTGGGCGGGCCCCTCCACTTT. It specifies CASRVGGPLHF.

This sequence joins TRBV3-1 (or the pseudogene TRBV3-2) and TRBJ1-4; no definite D call. CDR1 is LGHDT, CDR2 YNNKEL, per germline (reference sequence). V lost 0 bases and J 5 bases, leaving 10 bases between the germline ends. The CDR3 is made up of 15 amino acids. In nucleotides, the CDR3 is TGTGCCAGCAGCCAAGATCTTAGACAAAATGAAAAACTGTTTTTT. This gives the protein CASSQDLRQNEKLFF.

V is TRBV2 and J is TRBJ1-6, with D perhaps TRBD1 (5 bases). Germline CDR1 SNHLY, CDR2 FYNNEI. V dropped 8 bases and J dropped 8 bases, with 16 bases sitting between them. This CDR3 is built from 14 residues. CDR3 nucleotide sequence: TGTGCCAGCTCTCCGGGACTGGGGGATTCACCCCTCCACTTT. Translated, it gives CASSPGLGDSPLHF.

The V call is TRBV15, the J call TRBJ1-4, with D perhaps matching TRBD1 (6 bases). From germline, CDR1 is LNHNV and CDR2 YYDKDF (reference sequence). V lost 5 bases to trimming and J lost 7 bases, with 17 bases between them. The CDR3 sequence is 15 residues long. This CDR3 is CATSPRRGIGEKLFF. The CDR3 DNA follows: TGTGCCACCAGCCCCCGCAGGGGAATTGGTGAAAAACTGTTTTTT.

The chain has TRBV5-4 and TRBJ2-7; tentatively, D is TRBD1 (6 bases). Germline loops: CDR1 SGHNT, CDR2 YYREEE (reference sequence). Trimming removed 0 bases at V and 3 bases at J, with 10 bases between. This CDR3 has 14 amino acids. The CDR3 reads CASSLGQVGYEQYF. The CDR3 bases are TGTGCCAGCAGCTTGGGACAGGTGGGCTACGAGCAGTACTTC.

This chain uses TRBV27 with TRBJ2-1; possibly TRBD2 for D (5 bases). V shed 3 bases and J shed 10 bases, with 7 bases lying between them. This CDR3 region has 11 residues. CDR1 is MNHEY and CDR2 is SMNVEV in the germline V gene (reference sequence). The chain's CDR3 is CASSFGGEQFF. DNA of the CDR3: TGTGCCAGCAGTTTCGGAGGAGAGCAGTTCTTC.

The gene calls are TRBV15 and TRBJ1-1; D uncertain. Trimming took off 4 bases at V and 0 bases at J, with 9 bases between the two ends. The CDR3 loop spans 14 amino acids. CDR1 is LNHNV, CDR2 YYDKDF, per germline (reference sequence). This CDR3 is CATSIGRLNTEAFF. In DNA, the CDR3 is TGTGCCACCAGCATTGGGAGACTGAACACTGAAGCTTTCTTT.

The J gene is TRBJ1-5, the V gene TRBV2; 7 positions agree with TRBD1. Unmatched junction bases numbered 3, after V lost 0 bases and J lost 7 bases. Germline-derived CDR1 and CDR2 are SNHLY and FYNNEI. This CDR3 is built from 14 residues. CDR3 sequence reads: CASSEAQGVQPQHF. CDR3 nucleotide sequence: TGTGCCAGCAGTGAAGCCCAGGGGGTGCAGCCCCAGCATTTT. The complete variable domain, with remaining parts taken from reference TRBV2 and TRBJ1-5, reads EPEVTQTPSHQVTQMGQEVILRCVPISNHLYFYWYRQILGQKVEFLVSFYNNEISEKSEIFDDQFSVERPDGSNFTLKIRSTKLEDSAMYFCASSEAQGVQPQHFGDGTRLSIL.

The chain couples TRBV7-9 to TRBJ1-2; tentative D call: TRBD1 (6 bases). Germline V CDR1 and CDR2: SEHNR, FQNEAQ (reference sequence). The CDR3 runs to 15 residues. V gave up 5 bases and J gave up 4 bases, with 17 bases separating them. The CDR3 DNA follows: TGTGCCAGCAGCCCCCCCCCAGGGGAGGGCTATGGCTACACCTTC. Translation: CASSPPPGEGYGYTF.

The chain has TRBV5-1 and TRBJ2-1; D is possibly TRBD1 (6 bases). V dropped 5 bases and J dropped 1 base, with 13 bases sitting between them. The germline V gene has CDR1 SGHRS and CDR2 YFSETQ. This CDR3 region has 15 residues. DNA for the CDR3: TGCGCCAGCAGTTTAAGAGGACAGTCCTACAATGAGCAGTTCTTC. It translates to CASSLRGQSYNEQFF.

This clone was detected once. In DNA, the CDR3 is TGTGCCTGGGGGACAGGGGTCCTCGATACGCAGTATTTT. Residues: CAWGTGVLDTQYF. The rearrangement uses TRBV30 and TRBJ2-3; 10 bases are shared with TRBD1. In germline, CDR1 is GTSNPN, CDR2 SVGIG (reference sequence). The CDR3 has 13 residues. J gave up 6 bases and V 5 bases, and 5 bases lay outside the gene matches.